Below, one TCR beta chain is given with its context. Its antigen is not known. With 0 bases removed from V and 7 bases from J, the gap between germline ends came to 10 bases. The CDR3 runs 13 residues. Here immunoSEQ multiplex PCR was the method, and the copy in TCRdb shows in-frame clones only, minus some. The data show 55,000 to 65,000 clones, 75% to 90% seen once. This sample is part of a study of OX40 agonist ivuxolimab in advanced cancers. General study findings and limits: CD4+ and CD8+ blood T cells expanded clonally by week 6 at 0.1 to 3.0 mg/kg.

Patients who had autoimmune disease history or got systemic immunosuppression were left out. Sampling times: baseline, cycle 4 day 1, cycle 7 day 1. The sequence was collected from an adult with an advanced solid tumor such as melanoma, head and neck, liver or kidney cancer. The sequences come from CD4+ or CD8+ T cells sorted from blood, collected in a trial of the OX40 agonist ivuxolimab. The V gene is TRBV5-3, the J gene TRBJ1-2, with D uncertain. TRBV5-3 qualifies as an ORF whose function is uncertain. The CDR3 nucleotides are TGTGCCAGAAGCTTGGGACCGGGCGGTGGCTACACCTTC. As protein: CARSLGPGGGYTF.